This TCR beta chain was profiled in a study of T-cell reconstitution after alpha-beta-depleted transplantation in children. Researchers prepared the TCRbeta library using unique molecular identifiers, the study reports. TCRdb analysed the PCR reads with MiXCR anew, one entry per CDR3 protein. The table includes over 200,000 distinct CDR3 sequences, roughly 9% detected once. There are many counts of this clonotype. The CDR3 consists of 15 residues. V gave up 3 bases and J gave up 8 bases; unmatched junction bases: 11. The germline V gene has CDR1 WSHSY and CDR2 SAAADI. The specimen comprised PBMCs from the stem cell graft donor, sampled from the stem cell graft. This clonotype was obtained from a human donor who donated a stem cell graft to a child with acute lymphoblastic leukemia. The chain combines TRBV10-2 with TRBJ1-2, with TRBD1 matching over 8 bases. The CDR3 DNA sequence: TGCGCCAGCAGTGACTCCTTAGGACAGGGTAAAGGCTACACCTTC. It translates to CASSDSLGQGKGYTF.